This T cell receptor (beta chain) was retrieved from a study of T-cell memory formation after mild COVID-19. Study results and limitations: Memory cells collected pre-infection included some clones that later responded, suggesting cross-reactive memory joined. Contracting CD4+ clones lay largely in CM and EM, with CD8+ ones residing in EMRA. Clones contracting across day 15 to 85 had a balanced CD4/CD8 profile; later expanding clones leaned CD4+.

TCR alpha and TCR beta cDNA libraries with sample barcodes and UMIs came from 5'RACE using constant-segment primers. TCRdb re-derived calls from the 5' RACE reads in MiXCR, one entry per CDR3 protein. The sample has about 290,000 distinct CDR3 sequences, roughly 15% seen once. The CDR3 loop spans 12 amino acids. Trimming left V 2 bases short and J 3 bases short, with 5 bases between. CDR1 and CDR2 from the germline V gene are KGHSH and LQKENI. This clonotype was counted only a few times. The antigen is not known. The V and J genes are TRBV18 and TRBJ2-7; the D is unclear. The sequence derives from a man younger than 30 who had mild COVID-19 (a few samples of this study predate the infection). Cell type and time point are not known. The specimen sequenced was PBMCs or a T cell subset sorted from them (not recorded which). CDR3 in DNA: TGTGCCAGCTCACCAGTCGGCTACGAGCAGTACTTC. Translated, it gives CASSPVGYEQYF.